This TCR beta chain originates from a study of T cell responses to AZD1222 COVID-19 vaccine. TCRdb keeps only in-frame clones here, not all; method: immunoSEQ multiplex PCR. The sample has around 150,000 clones, 94% seen once. The sample consisted of peripheral blood, taken on day 0 of AZD1222 vaccination. This receptor was identified in an adult in good health.

CDR3 nucleotides: TGCGCCAGCAGCTTGGCCACGGGATCGCACTCACCCCTCCACTTT. It codes for CASSLATGSHSPLHF. V and J are TRBV5-1 and TRBJ1-6; D gene uncertain. Trimming left V 0 bases short and J 10 bases short, with 14 bases between. The length of the CDR3 is 15 residues. From germline, CDR1 is SGHRS and CDR2 YFSETQ. The whole variable domain, filled in from reference TRBV5-1 and TRBJ1-6, reads KAGVTQTPRYLIKTRGQQVTLSCSPISGHRSVSWYQQTPGQGLQFLFEYFSETQRNKGNFPGRFSGRQFSNSRSEMNVSTLELGDSALYLCASSLATGSHSPLHFGNGTRLTVT.